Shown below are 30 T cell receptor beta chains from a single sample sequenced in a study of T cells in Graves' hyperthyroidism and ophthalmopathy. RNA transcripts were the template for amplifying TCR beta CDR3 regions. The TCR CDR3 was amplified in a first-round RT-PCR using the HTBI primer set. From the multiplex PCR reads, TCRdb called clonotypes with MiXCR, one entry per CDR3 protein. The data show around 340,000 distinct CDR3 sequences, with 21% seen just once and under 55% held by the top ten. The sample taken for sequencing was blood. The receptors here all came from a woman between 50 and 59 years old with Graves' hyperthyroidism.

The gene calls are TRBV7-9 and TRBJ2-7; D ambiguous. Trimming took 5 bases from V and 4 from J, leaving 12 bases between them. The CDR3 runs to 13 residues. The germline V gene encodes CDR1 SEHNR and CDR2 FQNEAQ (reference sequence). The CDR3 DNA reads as TGTGCCAGCAGCCACTTAGCACAGTACGAGCAGTACTTC. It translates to CASSHLAQYEQYF.

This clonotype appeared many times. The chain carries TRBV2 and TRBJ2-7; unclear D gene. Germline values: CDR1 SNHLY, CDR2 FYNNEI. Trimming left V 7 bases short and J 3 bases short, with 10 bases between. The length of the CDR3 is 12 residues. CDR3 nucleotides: TGTGCCAGCACCACCGACGACTACGAGCAGTACTTC. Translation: CASTTDDYEQYF.

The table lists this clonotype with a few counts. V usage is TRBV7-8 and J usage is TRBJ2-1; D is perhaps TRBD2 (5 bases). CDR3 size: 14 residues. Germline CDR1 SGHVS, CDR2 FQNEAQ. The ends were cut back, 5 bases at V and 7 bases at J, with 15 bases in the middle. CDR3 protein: CASSEQLGRNEQFF. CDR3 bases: TGTGCCAGCAGCGAACAACTAGGAAGGAATGAGCAGTTCTTC.

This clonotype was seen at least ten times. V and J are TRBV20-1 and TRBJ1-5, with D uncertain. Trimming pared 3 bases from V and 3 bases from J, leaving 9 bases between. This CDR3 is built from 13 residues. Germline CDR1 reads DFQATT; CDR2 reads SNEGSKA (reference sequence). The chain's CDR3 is CSASETDNQPQHF. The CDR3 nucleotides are TGCAGTGCTAGTGAGACGGACAATCAGCCCCAGCATTTT.

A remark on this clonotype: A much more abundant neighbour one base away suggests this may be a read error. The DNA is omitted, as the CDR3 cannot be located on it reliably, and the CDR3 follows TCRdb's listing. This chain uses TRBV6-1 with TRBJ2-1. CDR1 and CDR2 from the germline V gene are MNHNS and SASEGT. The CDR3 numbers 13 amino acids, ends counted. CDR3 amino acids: CASNVGWGNEQSF.

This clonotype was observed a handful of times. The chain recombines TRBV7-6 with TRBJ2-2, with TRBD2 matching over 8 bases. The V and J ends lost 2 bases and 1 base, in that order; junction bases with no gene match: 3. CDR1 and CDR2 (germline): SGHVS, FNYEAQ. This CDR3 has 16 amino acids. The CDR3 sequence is CASSLRLAGNTGELFF. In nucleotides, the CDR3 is TGTGCCAGCAGCTTAAGGCTAGCGGGGAACACCGGGGAGCTGTTTTTT.

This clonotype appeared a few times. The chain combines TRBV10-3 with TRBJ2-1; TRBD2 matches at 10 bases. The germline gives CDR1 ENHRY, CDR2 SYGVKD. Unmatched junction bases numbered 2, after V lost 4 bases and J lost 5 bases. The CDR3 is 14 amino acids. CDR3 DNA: TGTGCCATCAGTGGGACTAGCGGCAACAATGAGCAGTTCTTC. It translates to CAISGTSGNNEQFF.

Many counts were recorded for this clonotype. CDR3 protein: CASSLGWGAEETQYF. The CDR3 DNA reads TGTGCCAGCAGCTTAGGATGGGGGGCGGAAGAGACCCAGTACTTC. The chain uses TRBV7-9 and TRBJ2-5, with D perhaps assigned TRBD1 or TRBD2 (6 bases each). Germline loops: CDR1 SEHNR, CDR2 FQNEAQ (reference sequence). V gave up 1 base and J gave up 3 bases, with 12 bases separating them. This CDR3 contains 15 residues.

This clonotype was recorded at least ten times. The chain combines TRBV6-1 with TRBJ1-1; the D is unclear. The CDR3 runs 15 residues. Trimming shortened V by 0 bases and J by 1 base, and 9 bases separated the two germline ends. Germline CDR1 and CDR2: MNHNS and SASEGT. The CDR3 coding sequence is TGTGCCAGCAGTGAAGCAGGTTCTGGGAACACTGAAGCTTTCTTT. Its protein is CASSEAGSGNTEAFF.

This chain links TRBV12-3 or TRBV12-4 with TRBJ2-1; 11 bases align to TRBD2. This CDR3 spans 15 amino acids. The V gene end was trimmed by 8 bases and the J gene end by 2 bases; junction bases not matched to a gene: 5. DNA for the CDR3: TGTGCCAGCTCCGAACTAGCGGGGGCCTACAATGAGCAGTTCTTC. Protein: CASSELAGAYNEQFF.

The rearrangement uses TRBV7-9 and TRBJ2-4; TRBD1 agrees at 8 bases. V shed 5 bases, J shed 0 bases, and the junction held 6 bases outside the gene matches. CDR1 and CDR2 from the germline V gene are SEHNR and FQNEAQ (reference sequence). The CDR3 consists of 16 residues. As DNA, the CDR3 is TGTGCCAGCAGCCCAGGGACAGGTTCAGCCAAAAACATTCAGTACTTC. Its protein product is CASSPGTGSAKNIQYF.

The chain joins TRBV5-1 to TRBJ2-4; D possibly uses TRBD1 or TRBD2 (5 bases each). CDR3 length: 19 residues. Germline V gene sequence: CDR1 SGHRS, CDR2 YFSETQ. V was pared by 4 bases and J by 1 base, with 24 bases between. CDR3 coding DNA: TGCGCCAGCAGCCTCGGAGGTCTTCAGGGAGTCGGGGCCAAAAACATTCAGTACTTC. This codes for CASSLGGLQGVGAKNIQYF.

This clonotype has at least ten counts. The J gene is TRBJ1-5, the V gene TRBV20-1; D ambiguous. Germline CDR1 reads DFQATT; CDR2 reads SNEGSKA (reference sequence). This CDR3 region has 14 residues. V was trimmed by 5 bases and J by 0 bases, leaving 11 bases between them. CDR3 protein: CSAGRYNSNQPQHF. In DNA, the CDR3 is TGCAGTGCTGGACGATACAATAGCAATCAGCCCCAGCATTTT.

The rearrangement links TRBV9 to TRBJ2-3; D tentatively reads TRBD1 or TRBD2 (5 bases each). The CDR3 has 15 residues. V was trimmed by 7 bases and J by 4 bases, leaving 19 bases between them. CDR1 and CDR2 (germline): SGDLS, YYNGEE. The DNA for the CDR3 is TGTGCCAGCTCTCTTTACGGGATGGGGGCAGATACGCAGTATTTT. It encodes CASSLYGMGADTQYF.

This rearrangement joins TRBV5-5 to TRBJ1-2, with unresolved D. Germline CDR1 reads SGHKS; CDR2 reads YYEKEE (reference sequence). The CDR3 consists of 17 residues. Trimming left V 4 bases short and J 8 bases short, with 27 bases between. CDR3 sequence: CASSPTPESLPSGGYTF. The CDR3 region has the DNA TGTGCCAGCAGCCCAACCCCTGAGTCTCTCCCAAGTGGGGGCTACACCTTC.

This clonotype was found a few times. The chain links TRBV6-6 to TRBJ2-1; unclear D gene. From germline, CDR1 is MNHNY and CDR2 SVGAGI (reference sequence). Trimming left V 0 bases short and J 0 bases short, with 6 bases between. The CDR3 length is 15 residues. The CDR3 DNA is TGTGCCAGCAGTTACTCGAGGAGCTCCTACAATGAGCAGTTCTTC. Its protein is CASSYSRSSYNEQFF.

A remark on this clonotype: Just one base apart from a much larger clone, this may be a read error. DNA for the CDR3: TGTGCCACCAATCCCGGGCGCACAGATATGCAGTATTTT. It translates to CATNPGRTDMQYF. The chain links TRBV28 to TRBJ2-3, with D hard to call. The CDR3 sequence is 13 residues long. CDR1 MDHEN and CDR2 SYDVKM come from the germline V gene.

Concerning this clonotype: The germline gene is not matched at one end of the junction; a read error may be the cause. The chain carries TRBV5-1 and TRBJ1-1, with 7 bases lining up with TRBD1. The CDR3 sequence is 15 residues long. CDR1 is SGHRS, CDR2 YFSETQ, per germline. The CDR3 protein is CASSLLTGANTEALF. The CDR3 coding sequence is TGCGCCAGCAGCTTGCTTACAGGGGCGAACACTGAAGCTCTCTTT.

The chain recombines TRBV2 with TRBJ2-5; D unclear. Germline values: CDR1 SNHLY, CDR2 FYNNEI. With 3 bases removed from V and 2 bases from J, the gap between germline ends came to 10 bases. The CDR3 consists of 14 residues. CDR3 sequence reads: CASSERTVQETQYF. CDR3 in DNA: TGTGCCAGCAGTGAGCGGACGGTTCAAGAGACCCAGTACTTC.

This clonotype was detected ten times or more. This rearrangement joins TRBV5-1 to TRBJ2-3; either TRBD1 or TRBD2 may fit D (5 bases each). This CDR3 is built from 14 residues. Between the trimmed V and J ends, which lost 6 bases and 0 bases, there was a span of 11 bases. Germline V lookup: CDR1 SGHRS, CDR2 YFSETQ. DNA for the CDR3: TGCGCCAGCAAACCGGGACGCAGCACAGATACGCAGTATTTT. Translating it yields CASKPGRSTDTQYF. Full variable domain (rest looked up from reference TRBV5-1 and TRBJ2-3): KAGVTQTPRYLIKTRGQQVTLSCSPISGHRSVSWYQQTPGQGLQFLFEYFSETQRNKGNFPGRFSGRQFSNSRSEMNVSTLELGDSALYLCASKPGRSTDTQYFGPGTRLTVL.

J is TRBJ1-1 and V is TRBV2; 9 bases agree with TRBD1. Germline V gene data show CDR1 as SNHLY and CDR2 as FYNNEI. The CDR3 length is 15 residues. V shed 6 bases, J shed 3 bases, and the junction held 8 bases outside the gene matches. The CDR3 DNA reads TGTGCCAGCAGAGCGGGACAGGGTTGGTACACTGAAGCTTTCTTT. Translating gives CASRAGQGWYTEAFF. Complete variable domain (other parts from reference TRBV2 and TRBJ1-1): EPEVTQTPSHQVTQMGQEVILRCVPISNHLYFYWYRQILGQKVEFLVSFYNNEISEKSEIFDDQFSVERPDGSNFTLKIRSTKLEDSAMYFCASRAGQGWYTEAFFGQGTRLTVV.

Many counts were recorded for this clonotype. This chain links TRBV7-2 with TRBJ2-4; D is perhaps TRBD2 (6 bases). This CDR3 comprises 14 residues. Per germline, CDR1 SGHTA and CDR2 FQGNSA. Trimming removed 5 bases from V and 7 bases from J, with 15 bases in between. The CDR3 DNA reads TGTACCAGCAGCCGGCGGGGTGGAGGCAACATTCAGTACTTC. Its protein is CTSSRRGGGNIQYF.

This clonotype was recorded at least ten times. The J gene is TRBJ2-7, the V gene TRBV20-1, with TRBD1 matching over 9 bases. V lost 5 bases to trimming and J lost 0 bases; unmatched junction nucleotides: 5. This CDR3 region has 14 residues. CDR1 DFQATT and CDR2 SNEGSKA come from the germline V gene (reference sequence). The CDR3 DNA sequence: TGCAGTGCTTTACAGGGGGCCGGCTCCTACGAGCAGTACTTC. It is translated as CSALQGAGSYEQYF.

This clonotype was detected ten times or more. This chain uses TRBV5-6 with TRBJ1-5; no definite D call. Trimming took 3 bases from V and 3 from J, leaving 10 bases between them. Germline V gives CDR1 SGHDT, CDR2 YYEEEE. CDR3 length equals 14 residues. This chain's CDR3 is CASSSRALNQPQHF. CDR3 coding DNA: TGTGCCAGCAGCTCACGGGCCCTCAATCAGCCCCAGCATTTT.

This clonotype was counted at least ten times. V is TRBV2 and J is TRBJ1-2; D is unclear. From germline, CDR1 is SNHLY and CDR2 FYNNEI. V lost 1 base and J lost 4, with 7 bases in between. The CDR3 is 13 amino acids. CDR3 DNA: TGTGCCAGCAGTGAAGACGACGGCTATGGCTACACCTTC. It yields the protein CASSEDDGYGYTF.

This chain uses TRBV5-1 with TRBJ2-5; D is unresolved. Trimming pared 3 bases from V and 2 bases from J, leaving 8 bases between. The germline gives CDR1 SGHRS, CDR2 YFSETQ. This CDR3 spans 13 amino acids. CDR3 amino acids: CASSSEKQETQYF. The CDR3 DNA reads TGCGCCAGCAGCTCCGAGAAACAAGAGACCCAGTACTTC.

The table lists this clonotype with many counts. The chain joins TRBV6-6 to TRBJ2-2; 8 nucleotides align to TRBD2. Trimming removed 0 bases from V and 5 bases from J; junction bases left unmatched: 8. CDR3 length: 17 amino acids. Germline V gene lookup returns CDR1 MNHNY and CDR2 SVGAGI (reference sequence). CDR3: CASSYSIDPSGTGELFF. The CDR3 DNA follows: TGTGCCAGCAGTTACTCGATCGATCCTAGCGGGACCGGGGAGCTGTTTTTT.

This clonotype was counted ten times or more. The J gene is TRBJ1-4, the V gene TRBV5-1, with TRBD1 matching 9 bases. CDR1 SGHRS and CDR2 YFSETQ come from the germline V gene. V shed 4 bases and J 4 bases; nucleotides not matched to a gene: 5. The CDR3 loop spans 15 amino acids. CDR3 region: CASSIQGAGNEKLFF. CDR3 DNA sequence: TGCGCCAGCAGCATACAGGGGGCGGGTAATGAAAAACTGTTTTTT.

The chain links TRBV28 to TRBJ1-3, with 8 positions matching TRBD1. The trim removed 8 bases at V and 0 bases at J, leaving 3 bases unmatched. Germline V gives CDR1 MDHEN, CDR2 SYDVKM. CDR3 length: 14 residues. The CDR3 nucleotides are TGTGCCAGCGTCACAGGGGGCTCTGGAAACACCATATATTTT. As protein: CASVTGGSGNTIYF.

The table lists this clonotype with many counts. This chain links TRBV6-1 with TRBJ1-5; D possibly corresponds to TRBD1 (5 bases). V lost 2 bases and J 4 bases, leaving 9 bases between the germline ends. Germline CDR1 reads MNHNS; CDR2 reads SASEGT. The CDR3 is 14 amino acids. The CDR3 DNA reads TGTGCCAGCAGTGAACAGGGCTTAAATCAGCCCCAGCATTTT. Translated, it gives CASSEQGLNQPQHF.